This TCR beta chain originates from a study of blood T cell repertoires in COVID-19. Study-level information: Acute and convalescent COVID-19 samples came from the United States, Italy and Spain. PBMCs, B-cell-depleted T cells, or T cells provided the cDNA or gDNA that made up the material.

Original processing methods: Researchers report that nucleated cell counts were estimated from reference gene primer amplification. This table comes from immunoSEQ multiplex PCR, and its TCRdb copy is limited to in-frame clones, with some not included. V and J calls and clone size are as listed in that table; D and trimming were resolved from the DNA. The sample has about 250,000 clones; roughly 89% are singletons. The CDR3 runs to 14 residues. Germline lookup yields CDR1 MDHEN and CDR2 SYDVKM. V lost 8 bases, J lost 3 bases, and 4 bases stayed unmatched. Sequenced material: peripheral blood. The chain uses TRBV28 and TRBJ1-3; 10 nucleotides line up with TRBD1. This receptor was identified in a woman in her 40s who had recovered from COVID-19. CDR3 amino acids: CASVTGGNGNTIYF. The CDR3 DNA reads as TGTGCCAGCGTGACAGGGGGCAATGGAAACACCATATATTTT.